This T cell receptor beta chain was sequenced for a study of OX40 agonist ivuxolimab in advanced cancers. Turning to the overall study: Ivuxolimab, which targeted the costimulatory receptor OX40 (CD134), was an agonistic, fully human IgG2 monoclonal antibody. Intravenous ivuxolimab was administered to patients every 2 weeks at six dose levels: 0.01, 0.1, 0.3, 1.5, 3 and 10 mg/kg. Of the approximately 54 dose-escalation patients, hepatocellular carcinoma was present in 19, melanoma in roughly 15, renal cell carcinoma in 9 and head and neck cancer in 9. The dose-escalation cohort was 82.7% male with a mean age of about 60 years, ranging from roughly 23 to 90. Prior anti-PD-1, anti-PD-L1 or anti-CTLA-4 therapy was permitted, and 40% of dose-escalation patients had received checkpoint inhibitors. Three dose-escalation patients achieved partial responses, one with hepatocellular carcinoma and two with cutaneous melanoma. Peripheral TCRbeta sequencing aimed to test whether ivuxolimab altered TCR sequence diversity and caused clonal T-cell expansion. The monotherapy dose-escalation portion (N ≈ 57 patients) of the phase I ivuxolimab trial is reported in the paper.

Measured from the cysteine to the phenylalanine, the CDR3 is 13 residues long. This entry keeps only the CDR3 DNA: 39 bases, framed from base 1. From the germline V gene, CDR1 is ENHRY and CDR2 is SYGVKD. Trimming removed 6 bases from V and 4 bases from J; the gene matches leave 4 bases unexplained. For sequencing of the TCRbeta CDR3 region, genomic DNA was extracted from the sorted cells. The immunoSEQ Assay was used to sequence the TCRbeta CDR3 regions. Held by TCRdb, this immuneACCESS table contains in-frame sequences only and omits some clones. Under half of the omission traces to an unresolved V gene where checked; the cause of the rest is unknown. In this sample the table shows over 85,000 clones, about 86% of which occur a single time. More than 1.1% of the sample goes to the ten largest clones. Turning to this clone: Its antigen has not been determined. One base away there is no much larger clone; base qualities are not given.

Study-wide findings and limitations: At doses of 0.1 to 3.0 mg/kg, clonal expansion of both CD4+ and CD8+ blood T cells was observed from baseline to week 6. Low levels of normalized T-cell clonal expansion were also seen in some nonresponding patients. After ivuxolimab, more expanded clones were found on average in CD8+ T cells than in CD4+ T cells. The antigen specificity of the peripheral T cells that underwent clonal expansion was not determined. In partial responders in the 0.1-3.0 mg/kg groups, normalized peripheral clonal expansion was found to be among the lowest, especially among CD8+ T cells.

The trial excluded patients who had a history of autoimmune disease or were on systemic immunosuppression. Peripheral blood for TCR sequencing was collected from all dose cohorts at baseline, on cycle 4 day 1, and on cycle 7 day 1. The samples were drawn from a first-in-human, open-label, multicenter phase I dose-escalation trial of ivuxolimab. Adults with locally advanced or metastatic head and neck squamous cell, hepatocellular, melanoma or renal cell carcinoma were enrolled in the trial. Before TCR sequencing, CD4+ T cells and CD8+ T cells from peripheral blood were sorted into separate populations.

This receptor was taken from an adult with an advanced solid tumor such as melanoma, head and neck, liver or kidney cancer. Recombination linked TRBV10-3 to TRBJ1-1; 8 of the junction bases match TRBD1. Source: CD4+ or CD8+ T cells sorted from blood, taken in a trial of the OX40 agonist ivuxolimab. The CDR3 sequence is CAISNTGGTEAFF. The nucleotides read TGTGCCATCAGCAACACAGGGGGCACTGAAGCTTTCTTT.